The rows below give T cell receptor beta chains drawn from one sample of a study of early T cells in non-severe SARS-CoV-2 infection. TCRdb processed the 5' RACE reads anew with MiXCR; each CDR3 protein has one entry. The data contain about 94,000 distinct CDR3 sequences, less than 15% of them singletons. The sample was whole blood. The receptors originated from an adult who was a healthcare worker with PCR-confirmed SARS-CoV-2 infection or an uninfected control (not recorded which). Both conserved end residues are part of each CDR3. The D gene is left open where the match is weak. Clone size is shown for a subset of rows, as once, few, many or a class of expanded clone.

d_call j_call clone_size v_call cdr3_aa cdr3_nt
- TRBJ2-1 few TRBV3-1 CASSPAPNEQFF TGTGCCAGCAGCCCAGCTCCCAATGAGCAGTTCTTC
TRBD2 TRBJ2-1 - TRBV6-2/TRBV6-3 CASSPGLAGGVVWNEQFF TGTGCCAGCAGCCCTGGACTAGCGGGGGGGGTTGTCTGGAATGAGCAGTTCTTC
- TRBJ1-2 few TRBV27 CASRAPGRSNYGYTF TGTGCCAGCAGGGCTCCGGGACGAAGCAACTATGGCTACACCTTC
- TRBJ2-7 - TRBV6-5 CASSYSGGGQYF TGTGCCAGCAGTTACTCGGGGGGCGGGCAGTACTTC
- TRBJ2-7 - TRBV19 CASSIDEGETYEQYF TGTGCCAGTAGTATAGATGAGGGGGAAACCTACGAGCAGTACTTC
- TRBJ2-3 - TRBV20-1 CSAIKRAYNTDTQYF TGCAGTGCTATAAAACGGGCGTACAACACAGATACGCAGTATTTT
- TRBJ2-7 many TRBV6-5 CASTSSSYEQYF TGTGCCAGCACCTCGTCGTCCTACGAGCAGTACTTC
- TRBJ2-5 many TRBV7-3 CASSPHPQETQYF TGTGCCAGCAGCCCGCACCCCCAAGAGACCCAGTACTTC
- TRBJ2-3 few TRBV11-2 CASSSLGRASTDTQYF TGTGCCAGCAGCTCGTTAGGGCGCGCTAGCACAGATACGCAGTATTTT
- TRBJ1-1 few TRBV6-5 CASNQGGEAFF TGTGCCAGCAACCAAGGGGGAGAAGCTTTCTTT
TRBD1 TRBJ1-5 many TRBV19 CASSSYRGDQPQHF TGTGCCAGTAGTTCCTACAGGGGAGATCAGCCCCAGCATTTT
- TRBJ2-2 - TRBV10-3 CAISGTANTGELFF TGTGCCATCAGTGGGACAGCGAACACCGGGGAGCTGTTTTTT
TRBD1 TRBJ2-1 few TRBV11-2 CASSLADRRNEQFF TGTGCCAGCAGCTTAGCGGACAGGCGAAATGAGCAGTTCTTC
TRBD2 TRBJ2-5 few TRBV5-1 CASSLASGEQETQYF TGCGCCAGCAGCTTGGCTAGCGGGGAGCAAGAGACCCAGTACTTC
TRBD2 TRBJ2-3 many TRBV7-6 CASSPSGGNTDTQYF TGTGCCAGCAGCCCCAGCGGGGGGAACACAGATACGCAGTATTTT
- TRBJ2-1 many TRBV29-1 CSVSRVSQGEQFF TGCAGCGTTAGCAGAGTAAGTCAGGGGGAGCAGTTCTTC
- TRBJ1-4 - TRBV6-5 CASSYSPTATNEKLFF TGTGCCAGCAGTTACTCGCCGACAGCAACTAATGAAAAACTGTTTTTT